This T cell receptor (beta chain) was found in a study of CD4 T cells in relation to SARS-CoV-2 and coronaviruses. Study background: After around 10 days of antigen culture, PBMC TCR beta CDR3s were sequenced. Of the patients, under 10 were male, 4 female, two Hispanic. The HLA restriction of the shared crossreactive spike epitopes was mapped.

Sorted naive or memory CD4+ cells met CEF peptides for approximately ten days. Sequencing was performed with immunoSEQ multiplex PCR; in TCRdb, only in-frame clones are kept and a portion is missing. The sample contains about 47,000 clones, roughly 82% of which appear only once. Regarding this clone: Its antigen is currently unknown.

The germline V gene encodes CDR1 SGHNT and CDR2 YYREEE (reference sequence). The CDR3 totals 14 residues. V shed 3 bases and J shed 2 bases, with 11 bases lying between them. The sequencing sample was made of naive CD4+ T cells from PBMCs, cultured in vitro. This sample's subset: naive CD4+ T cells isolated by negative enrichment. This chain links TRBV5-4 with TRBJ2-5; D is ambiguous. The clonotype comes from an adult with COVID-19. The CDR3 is CASSSEPIQETQYF. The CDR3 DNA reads TGTGCCAGCAGCTCGGAACCTATTCAAGAGACCCAGTACTTC.